What follows are 15 T cell receptor beta chains derived from one specimen sequenced in a study of blood T cell repertoires in COVID-19. Here immunoSEQ multiplex PCR was the method, and the copy in TCRdb shows in-frame clones only, minus some. The table records some 100,000 clones, 80% of them present only once. Sequenced: peripheral blood. These receptors were obtained from a human donor in a cohort sampled during active or convalescent COVID-19.

The chain combines TRBV19 with TRBJ1-1; possibly TRBD1 for D (6 bases). The V gene lost 3 bases and the J gene lost 0 bases, with 8 bases spanning the gap. CDR3 length equals 14 residues. Germline lookup yields CDR1 LNHDA and CDR2 SQIVND (reference sequence). In DNA form, the CDR3 reads TGTGCCAGTAGTATTCAGGGGCTGAACACTGAAGCTTTCTTT. It codes for CASSIQGLNTEAFF. The full variable domain, in which reference TRBV19 and TRBJ1-1 provide the parts outside the CDR3, is DGGITQSPKYLFRKEGQNVTLSCEQNLNHDAMYWYRQDPGQGLRLIYYSQIVNDFQKGDIAEGYSVSREKKESFPLTVTSAQKNPTAFYLCASSIQGLNTEAFFGQGTRLTVV.

The V and J genes are TRBV5-3 and TRBJ1-2, with 10 nucleotides matching TRBD1. TRBV5-3 is labeled an ORF, and its function is uncertain. Trimming removed 3 bases from V and 7 bases from J; junction bases left unmatched: 12. The CDR3 length is 16 residues. CDR3 DNA sequence: TGTGCCAGAAGCTCCGGGACAGGGGCCTTTGTCGGTGGCTACACCTTC. Its protein is CARSSGTGAFVGGYTF.

The chain recombines TRBV2 with TRBJ2-7, with 7 bases that match TRBD1. This CDR3 is built from 13 residues. The V gene end was trimmed by 5 bases and the J gene end by 6 bases; junction bases not matched to a gene: 7. The germline gives CDR1 SNHLY, CDR2 FYNNEI. The CDR3 region is CASSLGPGGEQYF. CDR3 nucleotides: TGTGCCAGCAGTCTGGGTCCAGGGGGCGAGCAGTACTTC.

The gene calls are TRBV5-5 and TRBJ1-2, with 9 bases lining up with TRBD1. J was trimmed by 2 bases and V by 2 bases; bases with no gene match: 4. The CDR3 is 15 residues long. Germline V lookup: CDR1 SGHKS, CDR2 YYEKEE (reference sequence). CDR3 DNA: TGTGCCAGCAGCTTACAGGGGGCTACAAACTATGGCTACACCTTC. The encoded protein is CASSLQGATNYGYTF.

The CDR3 loop is CASSKDRNTEAFF. CDR3 sequence (DNA): TGTGCCAGCAGCAAGGACAGGAACACTGAAGCTTTCTTT. V and J are TRBV2 and TRBJ1-1; possibly TRBD1 for D (6 bases). The CDR3 is 13 residues long. Germline V lookup: CDR1 SNHLY, CDR2 FYNNEI. The ends were cut back, 6 bases at V and 1 base at J, with 9 bases in the middle.

The chain uses TRBV9 and TRBJ1-5; TRBD1 matches 9 bases. Germline loops: CDR1 SGDLS, CDR2 YYNGEE. J lost 0 bases, V lost 3 bases, and 10 bases had no gene match. The length of the CDR3 is 18 residues. The CDR3 here is CASSASRQGENSNQPQHF. The CDR3 DNA reads as TGTGCCAGCAGCGCCTCGAGACAGGGGGAGAATAGCAATCAGCCCCAGCATTTT.

The gene calls are TRBV20-1 and TRBJ2-7; no firm D call. Per germline, CDR1 DFQATT and CDR2 SNEGSKA (reference sequence). V was clipped by 3 bases and J by 3 bases, with 9 bases between them. This CDR3 comprises 12 residues. The DNA for the CDR3 is TGCAGTGCTAGTCCCGACTTCTACGAGCAGTACTTC. Protein sequence: CSASPDFYEQYF.

The chain employs TRBV7-2 and TRBJ1-6; TRBD1 might be the D (6 bases). CDR3 length: 12 residues. V dropped 5 bases and J dropped 10 bases, with 9 bases sitting between them. CDR1 SGHTA and CDR2 FQGNSA come from the germline V gene. The CDR3 loop reads CASSIRGSPLHF. The CDR3, as DNA: TGTGCCAGCAGCATCAGGGGCTCACCCCTCCACTTT.

This rearrangement joins TRBV19 to TRBJ2-2, with a possible D match to TRBD2 (5 bases). Trimming cost V 7 bases and J 5 bases, with 23 bases left between them. Per germline, CDR1 LNHDA and CDR2 SQIVND (reference sequence). CDR3 length equals 17 residues. The CDR3 DNA is TGTGCCAGTACGACCTCCCCCTCGGGGTTACCGACCGGGGAGCTGTTTTTT. This translates into CASTTSPSGLPTGELFF.

V is TRBV6-2 or TRBV6-3 and J is TRBJ2-3; perhaps TRBD1 as D (5 bases). The germline V gene has CDR1 MNHEY and CDR2 SVGEGT. CDR3 length: 14 residues. Trimming shortened V by 1 base and J by 6 bases, and 11 bases separated the two germline ends. CDR3 sequence: CASSYYPPGDTQYF. The CDR3 DNA sequence: TGTGCCAGCAGTTACTACCCTCCAGGGGATACGCAGTATTTT.

The DNA for the CDR3 is TGTGCCAGTACCCGACCGGAGCTAAACACTGAAGCTTTCTTT. Translating gives CASTRPELNTEAFF. V gene TRBV19 combines with J gene TRBJ1-1, with unresolved D. This CDR3 region has 14 residues. Germline values: CDR1 LNHDA, CDR2 SQIVND (reference sequence). Deletions cut 7 bases from V and 2 bases from J, with 14 bases between.

This clone was seen ten or more times. The chain uses TRBV5-4 and TRBJ2-1; D is ambiguous. The CDR3 sequence is 15 residues long. Germline-derived CDR1 and CDR2 are SGHNT and YYREEE (reference sequence). V lost 0 bases to trimming and J lost 4 bases, with 11 bases between them. The CDR3 spells CASSLGPGNYNEQFF. The CDR3 DNA reads as TGTGCCAGCAGCTTGGGGCCAGGTAATTACAATGAGCAGTTCTTC.

CDR3 amino acids: CASRTGTVNTEAFF. CDR3 in DNA: TGCGCCAGCAGGACAGGGACGGTGAACACTGAAGCTTTCTTT. This rearrangement joins TRBV10-2 to TRBJ1-1; 7 bases line up with TRBD1. Germline lookup yields CDR1 WSHSY and CDR2 SAAADI. The CDR3 totals 14 residues. V was clipped by 6 bases and J by 0 bases; unmatched bases: 4.

The chain carries TRBV30 and TRBJ2-3; 10 nucleotides match TRBD2. The length of the CDR3 is 15 residues. Trimming removed 0 bases from V and 4 bases from J; junction bases left unmatched: 4. Germline CDR1 and CDR2: GTSNPN and SVGIG (reference sequence). The CDR3 sequence: CAWSVTSGIADTQYF. The CDR3 DNA reads TGTGCCTGGAGTGTTACTAGCGGGATAGCAGATACGCAGTATTTT.

The chain links TRBV7-2 to TRBJ1-2; 7 bases agree with TRBD1. V was clipped by 1 base and J by 5 bases; unmatched bases: 7. The germline CDR1 and CDR2 sequences are SGHTA and FQGNSA. This CDR3 has 15 amino acids. The CDR3 loop reads CASSLEAQGSYGYTF. The CDR3 nucleotides read TGTGCCAGCAGCTTAGAGGCACAGGGGTCATATGGCTACACCTTC.